This is a list of T cell receptor beta chains from one sample in a study of Ad26.COV2.S vaccination and SARS-CoV-2 variants. Sequenced by immunoSEQ multiplex PCR; TCRdb stores in-frame clones only, minus some. Of some 250,000 clones listed, 85% to 90% are singletons. Sequences were derived from peripheral blood, sampled in a trial of Ad26.COV2.S vaccine versus placebo. The receptors come from a person between 18 and 65 years old who received the Ad26.COV2.S COVID-19 vaccine or a placebo. The CDR3 runs from the conserved cysteine through the conserved F or W. A D gene is named only where the DNA matches it firmly. For some rows the clone size is stated as once, few or many, or as a class when expanded; others skip it.

TRBJ1-1	.	.	TRBV30	TGTGCCTGGAGGCAGGGGCCCGGCACTGAAGCTTTCTTT	CAWRQGPGTEAFF
TRBJ2-3	TRBD1	.	TRBV28	TGTGCCAGCAGTTTCGTAGATGGGACAGTGGCGGGAGATACGCAGTATTTT	CASSFVDGTVAGDTQYF
TRBJ2-3	TRBD2	.	TRBV9	TGTGCCAGCAGCGTAGCTACTAGCGGAGATACGCAGTATTTT	CASSVATSGDTQYF
TRBJ1-5	.	.	TRBV2	TGTGCCAGCAGTGAAGGAGCAGGATTTAGCAATCAGCCCCAGCATTTT	CASSEGAGFSNQPQHF
TRBJ1-4	TRBD1	.	TRBV6-2/TRBV6-3	TGTGCCAGCAGTTACGGGACAGGGCCCATTACCGAAAAACTGTTTTTT	CASSYGTGPITEKLFF
TRBJ1-5	.	.	TRBV28	TGTGCCAGCAGTTTCCCCCCCACGGGCAATCAGCCCCAGCATTTT	CASSFPPTGNQPQHF
TRBJ1-4	TRBD1	.	TRBV25-1	TGTGCCAGCAGTGAAGCGCAGTCAGGGGGTGAAAAACTGTTTTTT	CASSEAQSGGEKLFF
TRBJ2-3	TRBD2	once	TRBV19	TGTGCCAGTAGTGCTAGCGGGGGGAACACAGATACGCAGTATTTT	CASSASGGNTDTQYF
TRBJ1-3	.	many	TRBV7-2	TGTGCCAGCAGCTTAGCGGGGGGAAACACCATATATTTT	CASSLAGGNTIYF
TRBJ1-2	TRBD1	.	TRBV19	TGTGCCAGTAGTACAACCCCAGGGGGGCCGCGGTATGGCTACACCTTC	CASSTTPGGPRYGYTF
TRBJ1-2	TRBD1	.	TRBV7-8	TGTGCCAGCAGCCGAGGGGGGACAGGGGGCGAGGTCGGTGTAGGCTACACCTTC	CASSRGGTGGEVGVGYTF
TRBJ1-4	.	.	TRBV24-1	TGTGCCCCGAGGGAGGGTATTGAAAAACTGTTTTTT	CAPREGIEKLFF
TRBJ1-4	.	.	TRBV28	TGTGCCAGCAGTACTGTAATAGGGTTGTTCACTAATGAAAAACTGTTTTTT	CASSTVIGLFTNEKLFF
TRBJ2-1	TRBD2	.	TRBV30	TGTGCCTGGAGTACTAGCGGGGGGGGCTATGAGCAGTTCTTC	CAWSTSGGGYEQFF
TRBJ2-5	.	.	TRBV15	TGTGCCACCAGCAGAGTTGGGGTCCAAGAGACCCAGTACTTC	CATSRVGVQETQYF
TRBJ1-2	.	.	TRBV4-3	TGCGCCAGCAGCCAAGTCTGGGGGGAGGTGGATGGCTACACCTTC	CASSQVWGEVDGYTF